This T cell receptor (beta chain) was sequenced in a study of T cell responses to AZD1222 COVID-19 vaccine. Notes on the study in general: Epitopes outside B.1.351 and B.1.1.7 mutated regions reportedly drew nearly half of spike TCRs.

Only in-frame clones appear in the TCRdb table, and some are missing; sequencing was by immunoSEQ multiplex PCR. The table shows 150,000 to 250,000 clones, with approximately 89% occurring only once. As for this clone: Its antigen is as yet unknown.

Germline V gene lookup returns CDR1 SGHTA and CDR2 FQGNSA. The CDR3 is 15 amino acids. V was clipped by 1 base and J by 0 bases, with 7 bases between them. The receptor comes from an adult who received the AZD1222 COVID-19 vaccine. The sequences come from peripheral blood, collected 28 days after the second AZD1222 dose. The chain couples TRBV7-2 to TRBJ1-3; D is undetermined. CDR3 protein: CASSLGGGSGNTIYF. CDR3 coding DNA: TGTGCCAGCAGCTTAGGGGGAGGCTCTGGAAACACCATATATTTT. Supplemented by reference TRBV7-2 and TRBJ1-3, the full variable domain reads GAGVSQSPSNKVTEKGKDVELRCDPISGHTALYWYRQSLGQGLEFLIYFQGNSAPDKSGLPSDRFSAERTGGSVSTLTIQRTQQEDSAVYLCASSLGGGSGNTIYFGEGSWLTVV.